The clone carrying this T cell receptor (beta chain) has a count of ten or more. Using its own MiXCR run on the RT-PCR reads, TCRdb lists one record per CDR3 protein. The sample has hundreds of thousands of distinct CDR3 sequences, approximately 15% seen once. The receptor was isolated from a female donor in good health, serving as a healthy control. Input material: memory CD4+ T cells from blood.

As DNA, the CDR3 is TGTGCCAGCAGCTTAGGGACAGGGGGAGAGACCCAGTACTTC. Residues: CASSLGTGGETQYF. This chain joins TRBV7-6 and TRBJ2-5, with 10 bases that match TRBD1. Unmatched junction bases numbered 0, after V lost 1 base and J lost 4 bases. The CDR3 runs 14 residues. Germline V gene data show CDR1 as SGHVS and CDR2 as FNYEAQ.